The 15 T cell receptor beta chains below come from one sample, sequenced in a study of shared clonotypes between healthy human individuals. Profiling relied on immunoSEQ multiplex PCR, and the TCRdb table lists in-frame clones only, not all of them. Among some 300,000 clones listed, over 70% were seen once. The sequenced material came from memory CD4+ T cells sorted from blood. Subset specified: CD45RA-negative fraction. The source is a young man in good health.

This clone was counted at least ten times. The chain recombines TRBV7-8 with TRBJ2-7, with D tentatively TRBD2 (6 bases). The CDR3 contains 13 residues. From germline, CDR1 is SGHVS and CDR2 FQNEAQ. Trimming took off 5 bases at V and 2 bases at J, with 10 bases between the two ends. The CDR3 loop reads CASSATRAYEQYF. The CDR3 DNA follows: TGTGCCAGCAGCGCGACTAGGGCCTACGAGCAGTACTTC.

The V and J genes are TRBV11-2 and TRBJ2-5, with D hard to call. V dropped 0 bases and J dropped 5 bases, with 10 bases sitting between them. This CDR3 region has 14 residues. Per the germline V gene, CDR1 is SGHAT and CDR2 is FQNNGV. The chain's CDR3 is CASSLELARETQYF. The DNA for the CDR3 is TGTGCCAGCAGCTTAGAGTTGGCACGTGAGACCCAGTACTTC.

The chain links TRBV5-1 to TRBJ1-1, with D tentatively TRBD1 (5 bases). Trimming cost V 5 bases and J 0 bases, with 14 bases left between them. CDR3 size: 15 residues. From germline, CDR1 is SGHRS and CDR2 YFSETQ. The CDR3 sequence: CASRNPTDLNTEAFF. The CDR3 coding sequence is TGCGCCAGCAGAAACCCGACAGATTTGAACACTGAAGCTTTCTTT.

The CDR3 nucleotides read TGCGCCAGCAGTTACGACAGATACAATGAGCAGTTCTTC. This codes for CASSYDRYNEQFF. This chain links TRBV10-1 with TRBJ2-1; D possibly corresponds to TRBD1 (5 bases). V was clipped by 5 bases and J by 4 bases, with 9 bases between them. Germline V gives CDR1 WNHNN, CDR2 SYGVQD (reference sequence). CDR3 size: 13 residues.

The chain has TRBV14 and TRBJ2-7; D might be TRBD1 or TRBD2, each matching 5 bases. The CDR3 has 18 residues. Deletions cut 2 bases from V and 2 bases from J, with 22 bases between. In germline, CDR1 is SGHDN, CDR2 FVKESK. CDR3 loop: CASSQKRVNRPITYEQYF. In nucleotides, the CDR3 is TGTGCCAGCAGCCAAAAGAGGGTGAACAGGCCGATTACCTACGAGCAGTACTTC.

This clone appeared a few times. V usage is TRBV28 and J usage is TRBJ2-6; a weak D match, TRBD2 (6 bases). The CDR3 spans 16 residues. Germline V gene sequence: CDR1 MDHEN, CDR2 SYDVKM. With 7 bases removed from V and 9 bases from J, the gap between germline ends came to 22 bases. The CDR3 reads CASNRVHLLGGNVLTF. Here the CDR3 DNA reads TGTGCCAGCAACCGAGTACATCTACTGGGAGGCAACGTCCTGACTTTC. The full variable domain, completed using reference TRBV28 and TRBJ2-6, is DVKVTQSSRYLVKRTGEKVFLECVQDMDHENMFWYRQDPGLGLRLIYFSYDVKMKEKGDIPEGYSVSREKKERFSLILESASTNQTSMYLCASNRVHLLGGNVLTFGAGSRLTVL.

The CDR3 loop reads CATRTGSNQPQHF. CDR3 nucleotide sequence: TGTGCCACCCGCACAGGAAGCAATCAGCCCCAGCATTTT. This sequence joins TRBV2 and TRBJ1-5; a weak D match, TRBD1 (5 bases). Germline V gives CDR1 SNHLY, CDR2 FYNNEI. The CDR3 has 13 residues. The V and J ends lost 10 bases and 1 base respectively, with 11 bases between them.

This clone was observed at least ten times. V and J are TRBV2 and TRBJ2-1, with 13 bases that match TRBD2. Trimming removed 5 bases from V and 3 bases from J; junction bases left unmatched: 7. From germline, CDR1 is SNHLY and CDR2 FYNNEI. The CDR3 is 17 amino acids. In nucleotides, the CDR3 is TGTGCCAGCAGTTACAGCGGACTAGCGGGAGTCTACAATGAGCAGTTCTTC. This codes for CASSYSGLAGVYNEQFF.

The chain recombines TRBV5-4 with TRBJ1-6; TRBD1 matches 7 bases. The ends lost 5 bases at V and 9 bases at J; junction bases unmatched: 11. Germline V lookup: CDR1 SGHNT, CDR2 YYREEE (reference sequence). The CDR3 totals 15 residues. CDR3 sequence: CASSTQGGLGSPLHF. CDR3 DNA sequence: TGTGCCAGCAGTACTCAAGGGGGCTTGGGTTCACCCCTCCACTTT. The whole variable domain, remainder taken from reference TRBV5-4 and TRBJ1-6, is ETGVTQSPTHLIKTRGQQVTLRCSSQSGHNTVSWYQQALGQGPQFIFQYYREEENGRGNFPPRFSGLQFPNYSSELNVNALELDDSALYLCASSTQGGLGSPLHFGNGTRLTVT.

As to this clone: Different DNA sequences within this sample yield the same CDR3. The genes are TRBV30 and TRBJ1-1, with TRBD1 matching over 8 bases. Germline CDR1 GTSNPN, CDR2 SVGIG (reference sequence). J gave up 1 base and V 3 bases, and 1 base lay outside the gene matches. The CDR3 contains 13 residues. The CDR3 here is CAWSGQGNTEAFF. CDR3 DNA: TGTGCCTGGAGCGGACAGGGGAACACTGAAGCTTTCTTT.

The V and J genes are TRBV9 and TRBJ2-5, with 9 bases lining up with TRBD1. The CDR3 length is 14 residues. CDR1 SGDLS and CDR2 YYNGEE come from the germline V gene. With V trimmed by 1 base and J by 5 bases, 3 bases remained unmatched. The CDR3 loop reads CASSVMGQGETQYF. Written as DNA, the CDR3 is TGTGCCAGCAGCGTAATGGGACAGGGTGAGACCCAGTACTTC.

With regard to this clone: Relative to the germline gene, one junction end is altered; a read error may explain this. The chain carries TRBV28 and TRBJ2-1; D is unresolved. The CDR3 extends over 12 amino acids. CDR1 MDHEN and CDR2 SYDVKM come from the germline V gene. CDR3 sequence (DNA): TGTGCCAGCGAGGCAGAACTTAATGTGCAGTTCTTC. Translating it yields CASEAELNVQFF.

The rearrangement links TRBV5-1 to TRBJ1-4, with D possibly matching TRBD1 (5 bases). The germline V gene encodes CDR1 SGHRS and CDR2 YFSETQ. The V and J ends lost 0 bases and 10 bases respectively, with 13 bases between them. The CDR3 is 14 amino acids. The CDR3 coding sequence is TGCGCCAGCAGCTTGGTGGGGGAGCGGGGAAAACTGTTTTTT. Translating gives CASSLVGERGKLFF.

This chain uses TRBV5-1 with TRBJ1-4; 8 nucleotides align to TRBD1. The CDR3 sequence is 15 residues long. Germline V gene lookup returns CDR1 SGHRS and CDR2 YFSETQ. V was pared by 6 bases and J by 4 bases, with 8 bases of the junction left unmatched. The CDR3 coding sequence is TGCGCCAGCAAGAAACAGGGGGTGTATAATGAAAAACTGTTTTTT. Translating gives CASKKQGVYNEKLFF.

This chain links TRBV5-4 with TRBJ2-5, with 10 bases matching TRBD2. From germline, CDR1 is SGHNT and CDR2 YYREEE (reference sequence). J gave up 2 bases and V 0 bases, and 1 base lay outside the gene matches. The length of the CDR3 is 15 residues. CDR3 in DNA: TGTGCCAGCAGCTTGGATAGCGGGAGGCAAGAGACCCAGTACTTC. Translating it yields CASSLDSGRQETQYF.